The sequence of this T cell receptor (beta chain) was determined in a study of siplizumab effects on memory and regulatory T cells. Notes on the study in general: Major contributors to the alloresponse seemed to be naive T cells, which also appeared more diverse than memory cells. Naive or memory phenotype assignment was not possible for roughly 80-97% of proliferating CD4+ or CD8+ clones. Confirmatory evidence of suppressive function in proliferating siplizumab-culture Tregs was not obtained.

Germline assignment: CDR1 MDHEN and CDR2 SYDVKM. The CDR3 has 12 residues. V was clipped by 3 bases and J by 2 bases, with 4 bases between them. Measured with immunoSEQ multiplex PCR; TCRdb has only the in-frame clones, and not every one. The data hold over 15,000 clones, with 46% observed a single time. A 37°C coculture lasting less than 7 days was applied to the mixed lymphocyte reaction cells. Only a few counts were recorded for this clone. Its antigen is still unknown. V is TRBV28 and J is TRBJ1-2; no definite D call. This sequence originates from a human donor in good health; the cells came from an allogeneic mixed lymphocyte reaction. Sample: CFSE-low (dividing) CD4+ T cells sorted from an allogeneic mixed lymphocyte reaction. The CDR3 DNA follows: TGTGCCAGCAGTTTTGAGAACTATGGCTACACCTTC. Translation: CASSFENYGYTF.